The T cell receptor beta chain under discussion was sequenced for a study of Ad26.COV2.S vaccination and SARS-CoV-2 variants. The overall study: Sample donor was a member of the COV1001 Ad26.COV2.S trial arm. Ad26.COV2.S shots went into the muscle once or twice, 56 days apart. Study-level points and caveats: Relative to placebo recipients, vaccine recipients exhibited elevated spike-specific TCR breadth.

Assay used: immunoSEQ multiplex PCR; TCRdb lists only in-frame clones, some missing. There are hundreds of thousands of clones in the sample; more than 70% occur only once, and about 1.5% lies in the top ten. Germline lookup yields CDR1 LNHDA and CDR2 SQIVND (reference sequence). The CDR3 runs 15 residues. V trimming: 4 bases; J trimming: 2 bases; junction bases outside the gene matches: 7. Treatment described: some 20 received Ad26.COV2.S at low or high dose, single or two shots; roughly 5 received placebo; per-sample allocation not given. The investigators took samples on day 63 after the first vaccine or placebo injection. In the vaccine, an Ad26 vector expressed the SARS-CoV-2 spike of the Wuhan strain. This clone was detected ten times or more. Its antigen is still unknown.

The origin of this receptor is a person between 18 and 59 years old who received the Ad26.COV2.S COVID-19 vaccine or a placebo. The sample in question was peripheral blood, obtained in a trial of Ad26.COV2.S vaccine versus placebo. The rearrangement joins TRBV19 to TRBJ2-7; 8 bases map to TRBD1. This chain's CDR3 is CASSKDRDGTYEQYF. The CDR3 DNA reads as TGTGCCAGTAGTAAGGACAGGGACGGTACCTACGAGCAGTACTTC.